The entry that follows covers one TCR beta chain sequence. The source of the sample is a study of technical replicates of blood from several donors. Germline assignment: CDR1 SQVTM and CDR2 ANQGSEA. This CDR3 has 14 residues. V gave up 4 bases and J gave up 5 bases; unmatched junction bases: 10. The table came from immunoSEQ multiplex PCR; TCRdb's copy has only in-frame clones and leaves some out. The sample yields tens of thousands of clones, 85% to 95% seen once. This clonotype originated in a human donor in good health. Some clones in this sample may be carry-over from other donors' samples. This chain links TRBV29-1 with TRBJ2-7, with 8 bases that match TRBD1. The source material was PBMCs. This chain's CDR3 is CSVAAGGGGHEQYF. The DNA of the CDR3 is TGCAGCGTTGCGGCAGGGGGCGGTGGCCACGAGCAGTACTTC.